This T cell receptor (beta chain) was captured in a study of naive and memory T cell subsets. CDR3 size: 15 residues. Germline lookup yields CDR1 MGHDK and CDR2 SYGVNS. The V and J ends lost 6 bases and 3 bases, in that order; junction bases with no gene match: 10. As regards this clonotype: The antigen is undetermined.

Overall study results and limits: Potentially, T cell activation and differentiation skew this RNA-based measurement.

The SP2 primer and nested alpha and beta constant region primers amplified ligated cDNA in four rounds. TCRdb passed the 5' RACE reads through MiXCR, listing each CDR3 protein once. This sample has 48,000 or so distinct CDR3 sequences, with about 4.5% found just once. A UMI-containing oligonucleotide was joined by 3' ligation to the TCR cDNA template. The TCR originated in a female donor in good health. The rearrangement uses TRBV25-1 and TRBJ2-7, with TRBD2 matching over 8 bases. The DNA of the CDR3 is TGTGCCAGCAGAGCCTCTAGCGGGCAATACTACGAGCAGTACTTC. Encoded protein: CASRASSGQYYEQYF.